The 19 T cell receptor beta chains given below trace back to one sample, sequenced in a study of cytomegalovirus exposure and HLA in healthy donors. A multiplex PCR was run with 60 Vbeta primers and 13 Jbeta primers. This table comes from immunoSEQ multiplex PCR, and its TCRdb copy is limited to in-frame clones, with some not included. The repertoire has around 200,000 clones, about 81% of them found once; the top ten carry 4% to 5%. The sequenced sample was PBMCs. All receptors derive from a man aged 25 to 40 in good health and CMV-seropositive.

V usage is TRBV30 and J usage is TRBJ1-2; possible D gene TRBD1, 5 bases. V gave up 5 bases and J gave up 4 bases, with 5 bases separating them. Germline V CDR1 and CDR2: GTSNPN, SVGIG (reference sequence). The CDR3 runs 10 residues. DNA of the CDR3: TGTGCCTGGCAGGGCTATGGCTACACCTTC. The encoded protein is CAWQGYGYTF.

V usage is TRBV6-5 and J usage is TRBJ2-7; 7 bases are shared with TRBD2. This CDR3 comprises 14 residues. The germline V gene encodes CDR1 MNHEY and CDR2 SVGAGI. Losses at the gene ends were 6 bases for V and 0 bases for J; bases not matched to a gene: 5. The CDR3 loop is CASSPGRFSYEQYF. CDR3 bases: TGTGCCAGCAGCCCCGGGAGGTTCTCCTACGAGCAGTACTTC.

V is TRBV4-3 and J is TRBJ1-2; TRBD1 is a possible D gene (5 bases). V was shortened by 0 bases and J by 8 bases, with 16 bases between the two germline ends. Germline CDR1 LGHNA, CDR2 YSLEER. CDR3 length equals 15 residues. As DNA, the CDR3 is TGCGCCAGCAGCCAAGATCTTGCCAGGGCAAGGGGCTACACCTTC. Protein: CASSQDLARARGYTF.

The chain links TRBV7-9 to TRBJ1-2, with a tentative D call TRBD1 (6 bases). The V end lost 1 base, the J end lost 5 bases, and 11 bases lay between the germline ends. The CDR3 runs to 14 residues. CDR1 is SEHNR, CDR2 FQNEAQ, per germline (reference sequence). CDR3 DNA: TGTGCCAGCAGCTTAGAAGCACAGGGATATGGCTACACCTTC. Protein sequence: CASSLEAQGYGYTF.

The chain carries TRBV6-1 and TRBJ1-5; 7 bases fit TRBD1. This CDR3 region has 14 residues. Per germline, CDR1 MNHNS and CDR2 SASEGT. V was clipped by 7 bases and J by 2 bases; unmatched bases: 5. In nucleotides, the CDR3 is TGTGCCAGCATGACAGGGTTGGGCAATCAGCCCCAGCATTTT. The encoded protein is CASMTGLGNQPQHF.

The V call is TRBV29-1, the J call TRBJ1-4; 8 bases map to TRBD1. Germline V gives CDR1 SQVTM, CDR2 ANQGSEA. The CDR3 sequence is 13 residues long. V was pared by 6 bases and J by 8 bases, with 8 bases of the junction left unmatched. The CDR3 region has the DNA TGCAGCGTCCCTGGACAGGGTGGAGAAAAACTGTTTTTT. Its translation: CSVPGQGGEKLFF. Looking up the rest from reference TRBV29-1 and TRBJ1-4 gives the full variable domain: SAVISQKPSRDICQRGTSLTIQCQVDSQVTMMFWYRQQPGQSLTLIATANQGSEATYESGFVIDKFPISRPNLTFSTLTVSNMSPEDSSIYLCSVPGQGGEKLFFGSGTQLSVL.

The V call is TRBV7-9, the J call TRBJ1-2; 7 bases map to TRBD1. The germline V gene has CDR1 SEHNR and CDR2 FQNEAQ (reference sequence). This CDR3 is 14 amino acids long. V gave up 0 bases and J gave up 5 bases; unmatched junction bases: 3. CDR3 loop: CASSLAGQTYGYTF. Written as DNA, the CDR3 is TGTGCCAGCAGCTTAGCGGGACAGACTTATGGCTACACCTTC. The whole variable domain, filled in from reference TRBV7-9 and TRBJ1-2, reads DTGVSQNPRHKITKRGQNVTFRCDPISEHNRLYWYRQTLGQGPEFLTYFQNEAQLEKSRLLSDRFSAERPKGSFSTLEIQRTEQGDSAMYLCASSLAGQTYGYTFGSGTRLTVV.

The rearrangement joins TRBV27 to TRBJ2-1; TRBD2 agrees at 9 bases. With V trimmed by 6 bases and J by 0 bases, 3 bases remained unmatched. The CDR3 is 15 residues long. Germline-derived CDR1 and CDR2 are MNHEY and SMNVEV (reference sequence). CDR3 loop: CASSLSGSSYNEQFF. CDR3 DNA: TGTGCCAGCAGCCTTAGCGGGAGCTCCTACAATGAGCAGTTCTTC.

J is TRBJ1-1 and V is TRBV4-1; 7 bases fit TRBD1. The V gene's germline CDR1 is MGHRA and CDR2 YSYEKL. Unmatched junction bases numbered 5, after V lost 5 bases and J lost 2 bases. This CDR3 has 14 amino acids. The CDR3 loop reads CASSWGQTNTEAFF. CDR3 sequence (DNA): TGCGCCAGCAGCTGGGGACAGACCAACACTGAAGCTTTCTTT.

The J gene is TRBJ2-1, the V gene TRBV5-8, with 11 bases identical to TRBD2. J gave up 4 bases and V 5 bases, and 5 bases lay outside the gene matches. Germline lookup yields CDR1 SGHTS and CDR2 YDEGEE. This CDR3 has 15 amino acids. CDR3 in DNA: TGTGCCAGCAGGAGCGGGACTAGCGGTTACAATGAGCAGTTCTTC. Translated: CASRSGTSGYNEQFF. Drawing the rest from reference TRBV5-8 and TRBJ2-1, the complete variable domain is EAGVTQSPTHLIKTRGQQATLRCSPISGHTSVYWYQQALGLGLQFLLWYDEGEERNRGNFPPRFSGRQFPNYSSELNVNALELEDSALYLCASRSGTSGYNEQFFGPGTRLTVL.

The rearrangement links TRBV7-2 to TRBJ2-1; 14 bases are shared with TRBD2. The germline V gene encodes CDR1 SGHTA and CDR2 FQGNSA. With V trimmed by 5 bases and J by 9 bases, 9 bases remained unmatched. CDR3 length: 16 amino acids. CDR3 bases: TGTGCCAGCAGCCTCCGGACTAGCGGGGGGCCCGGTGAGCAGTTCTTC. Protein: CASSLRTSGGPGEQFF.

This chain links TRBV2 with TRBJ2-7; the D gene is possibly TRBD2 (7 bases). The germline gives CDR1 SNHLY, CDR2 FYNNEI. V dropped 5 bases and J dropped 2 bases, with 16 bases sitting between them. CDR3 length equals 15 residues. Here the CDR3 DNA reads TGTGCCAGCAGTCCCTCGAAGGGGGGGACCTACGAGCAGTACTTC. Translation: CASSPSKGGTYEQYF. Combining the CDR3 with reference TRBV2 and TRBJ2-7 gives the whole variable domain EPEVTQTPSHQVTQMGQEVILRCVPISNHLYFYWYRQILGQKVEFLVSFYNNEISEKSEIFDDQFSVERPDGSNFTLKIRSTKLEDSAMYFCASSPSKGGTYEQYFGPGTRLTVT.

The chain carries TRBV14 and TRBJ2-7; 9 positions agree with TRBD1. The CDR3 covers 18 residues. Trimming at V came to 1 base and at J to 4 bases, leaving 14 bases not matched to a gene. The V gene's germline CDR1 is SGHDN and CDR2 FVKESK. The CDR3 loop reads CASSQGGQGTAIAYEQYF. The CDR3 DNA reads as TGTGCCAGCAGCCAAGGGGGACAGGGCACGGCTATTGCTTACGAGCAGTACTTC.

This chain joins TRBV4-3 and TRBJ2-3; possible D gene TRBD2, 7 bases. CDR1 and CDR2 from the germline V gene are LGHNA and YSLEER. V was shortened by 0 bases and J by 7 bases, with 20 bases between the two germline ends. The CDR3 is 17 residues long. The CDR3 DNA reads as TGCGCCAGCAGCCAAGACGTAAGGGGGGGGACGATATATACGCAGTATTTT. Translating it yields CASSQDVRGGTIYTQYF.

This clone was observed a single time. V is TRBV21-1 and J is TRBJ1-1. TRBV21-1 counts as a pseudogene. This CDR3 comprises 11 residues. CDR3 DNA: TGTGCCAGCAGCAAGAGGGCTTCGGCTTTCTTT. It translates to CASSKRASAFF.

The chain has TRBV5-4 and TRBJ2-7, with 11 bases lining up with TRBD2. The trim removed 2 bases at V and 6 bases at J, leaving 4 bases unmatched. The germline V gene has CDR1 SGHNT and CDR2 YYREEE (reference sequence). CDR3 length: 14 amino acids. The CDR3 here is CASSFSGGASEQYF. The CDR3 bases are TGTGCCAGCAGCTTTAGCGGGGGGGCCTCCGAGCAGTACTTC.

V usage is TRBV27 and J usage is TRBJ2-4; 7 nucleotides line up with TRBD2. The CDR3 has 12 residues. V lost 8 bases and J lost 7; bases outside the gene matches: 5. Germline CDR1 and CDR2: MNHEY and SMNVEV (reference sequence). This chain's CDR3 is CASGYGGNIQYF. DNA for the CDR3: TGTGCCAGCGGATACGGGGGGAACATTCAGTACTTC.

The chain uses TRBV11-3 and TRBJ2-3; 12 bases are a match to TRBD2. From germline, CDR1 is SGHNT and CDR2 YENEEA. Losses at the gene ends were 3 bases for V and 0 bases for J; bases not matched to a gene: 1. The CDR3 has 16 residues. The CDR3 protein is CASSFGTSGSTDTQYF. The CDR3 DNA follows: TGTGCCAGCAGCTTCGGGACTAGCGGGAGCACAGATACGCAGTATTTT.

The rearrangement joins TRBV5-1 to TRBJ2-3, with 8 bases fitting TRBD2. CDR3 size: 16 residues. Germline V gene sequence: CDR1 SGHRS, CDR2 YFSETQ. Unmatched junction bases numbered 7, after V lost 2 bases and J lost 2 bases. This CDR3 reads CASSLSGGGHTDTQYF. DNA of the CDR3: TGCGCCAGCAGCTTAAGCGGGGGTGGTCACACAGATACGCAGTATTTT.